A single sample gave rise to the 28 T cell receptor beta chains below, sequenced in a study of blood T cell repertoires in COVID-19. Here immunoSEQ multiplex PCR was the method, and the copy in TCRdb shows in-frame clones only, minus some. Of approximately 430,000 clones in the sample, more than 80% were seen once. The source material was peripheral blood. The receptor set was obtained from a woman in her thirties with active or convalescent COVID-19.

The J gene is TRBJ2-4, the V gene TRBV18, with D perhaps matching TRBD2 (6 bases). From germline, CDR1 is KGHSH and CDR2 LQKENI. The germline V and J ends were trimmed by 2 bases and 0 bases, with 11 bases remaining between them. The CDR3 is 16 residues long. In DNA form, the CDR3 reads TGTGCCAGCTCACCAAGGGGAGGTCTAGCCAAAAACATTCAGTACTTC. Translation: CASSPRGGLAKNIQYF.

This clone has only a few counts. The J gene is TRBJ1-2, the V gene TRBV2, with TRBD1 as a possible D gene (6 bases). Germline V gene sequence: CDR1 SNHLY, CDR2 FYNNEI. CDR3 length: 15 amino acids. V lost 9 bases and J lost 5, with 22 bases in between. CDR3 nucleotide sequence: TGTGCCAGTAGACAGGACGGCCCACCTGCTTATGGCTACACCTTC. It encodes CASRQDGPPAYGYTF.

J is TRBJ2-5 and V is TRBV7-8, with 9 bases aligning to TRBD1. Per the germline V gene, CDR1 is SGHVS and CDR2 is FQNEAQ. Trimming at V came to 5 bases and at J to 2 bases, leaving 9 bases not matched to a gene. The CDR3 runs 16 residues. The DNA of the CDR3 is TGTGCCAGCAGCCTCGACAGGGGGTTTTCGCAAGAGACCCAGTACTTC. Its translation is CASSLDRGFSQETQYF.

The V gene is TRBV5-4, the J gene TRBJ2-5; TRBD1 might be the D (5 bases). The CDR3 contains 16 residues. V was shortened by 1 base and J by 0 bases, with 13 bases between the two germline ends. Germline CDR1 and CDR2: SGHNT and YYREEE (reference sequence). CDR3 residues: CASSLNGRAYQETQYF. Written as DNA, the CDR3 is TGTGCCAGCAGCTTGAATGGCAGGGCGTACCAAGAGACCCAGTACTTC.

This chain connects TRBV15 to TRBJ1-2, with no clear D. CDR3 length: 15 amino acids. Germline V lookup: CDR1 LNHNV, CDR2 YYDKDF (reference sequence). Trimming left V 3 bases short and J 2 bases short, with 13 bases between. CDR3 sequence reads: CATSRGGVGNYGYTF. The CDR3 nucleotides read TGTGCCACCAGCAGGGGAGGTGTGGGAAACTATGGCTACACCTTC. Variable domain in full (rest from reference TRBV15 and TRBJ1-2): DAMVIQNPRYQVTQFGKPVTLSCSQTLNHNVMYWYQQKSSQAPKLLFHYYDKDFNNEADTPDNFQSRRPNTSFCFLDIRSPGLGDTAMYLCATSRGGVGNYGYTFGSGTRLTVV.

This rearrangement joins TRBV7-8 to TRBJ2-1; the match to TRBD2 covers 9 bases. Trimming took 7 bases from V and 7 from J; bases not matched to a gene: 5. The CDR3 totals 13 residues. Germline CDR1 is SGHVS and CDR2 is FQNEAQ. CDR3 nucleotides: TGTGCCAGCACCCTGCGGGGGGGGAATGAGCAGTTCTTC. Encoded protein: CASTLRGGNEQFF.

The chain couples TRBV5-6 to TRBJ2-1; 7 bases line up with TRBD1. Germline V gives CDR1 SGHDT, CDR2 YYEEEE. V was pared by 4 bases and J by 5 bases, with 6 bases of the junction left unmatched. This CDR3 contains 14 residues. The CDR3 protein is CASSPGTEDNEQFF. For the CDR3, the DNA is TGTGCCAGCAGCCCAGGGACAGAAGACAATGAGCAGTTCTTC. The entire variable domain, with the rest obtained from reference TRBV5-6 and TRBJ2-1, is as follows: DAGVTQSPTHLIKTRGQQVTLRCSPKSGHDTVSWYQQALGQGPQFIFQYYEEEERQRGNFPDRFSGHQFPNYSSELNVNALLLGDSALYLCASSPGTEDNEQFFGPGTRLTVL.

About this clone itself: Distinct nucleotide sequences in the sample also encode this CDR3. The chain links TRBV5-1 to TRBJ2-3; 7 positions agree with TRBD1. Germline CDR1 and CDR2: SGHRS and YFSETQ. After removal of 2 bases from V and 0 bases from J, the junction contained 3 bases not matched to a gene. The CDR3 runs to 15 residues. CDR3 bases: TGCGCCAGCAGCTTAGGGACAGCTAGCACAGATACGCAGTATTTT. Translated: CASSLGTASTDTQYF.

The gene calls are TRBV30 and TRBJ2-1; 8 bases line up with TRBD2. This CDR3 region has 14 residues. Germline CDR1 GTSNPN, CDR2 SVGIG (reference sequence). With 2 bases clipped from V and 4 bases from J, the junction kept 4 bases outside the gene matches. CDR3 protein: CAWSPGGPYNEQFF. The CDR3 DNA is TGTGCCTGGAGTCCGGGGGGGCCATACAATGAGCAGTTCTTC.

The V and J genes are TRBV5-4 and TRBJ1-3, with TRBD1 matching over 8 bases. This CDR3 region has 17 residues. Per the germline V gene, CDR1 is SGHNT and CDR2 is YYREEE (reference sequence). Trimming removed 0 bases from V and 0 bases from J; junction bases left unmatched: 5. CDR3 coding DNA: TGTGCCAGCAGCTTGGGGGACAGGAAAAACTCTGGAAACACCATATATTTT. Encoded protein: CASSLGDRKNSGNTIYF. The variable domain in full, completed from reference TRBV5-4 and TRBJ1-3, reads ETGVTQSPTHLIKTRGQQVTLRCSSQSGHNTVSWYQQALGQGPQFIFQYYREEENGRGNFPPRFSGLQFPNYSSELNVNALELDDSALYLCASSLGDRKNSGNTIYFGEGSWLTVV.

The chain links TRBV2 to TRBJ2-1; 13 bases agree with TRBD2. The ends lost 6 bases at V and 0 bases at J; junction bases unmatched: 5. Looked up from germline, CDR1 is SNHLY and CDR2 is FYNNEI. The CDR3 consists of 17 residues. The CDR3 is CASSETSGRSSYNEQFF. CDR3 coding DNA: TGTGCCAGCAGCGAGACTAGCGGGAGGTCCTCCTACAATGAGCAGTTCTTC. The variable domain in full, completed from reference TRBV2 and TRBJ2-1, reads EPEVTQTPSHQVTQMGQEVILRCVPISNHLYFYWYRQILGQKVEFLVSFYNNEISEKSEIFDDQFSVERPDGSNFTLKIRSTKLEDSAMYFCASSETSGRSSYNEQFFGPGTRLTVL.

This clone was detected a few times. This rearrangement joins TRBV30 to TRBJ1-2; 8 bases fit TRBD1. Germline assignment: CDR1 GTSNPN and CDR2 SVGIG (reference sequence). The CDR3 has 17 residues. The trim removed 3 bases at V and 4 bases at J, leaving 16 bases unmatched. The CDR3 DNA is TGTGCCTGGAGCCCCAAGGTCGGACAGGGCGCGACCTATGGCTACACCTTC. Protein: CAWSPKVGQGATYGYTF.

V gene TRBV5-1 combines with J gene TRBJ1-2; weak D call: TRBD1 (6 bases). V shed 4 bases and J shed 8 bases, with 12 bases lying between them. The CDR3 consists of 12 residues. From germline, CDR1 is SGHRS and CDR2 YFSETQ. The CDR3 DNA reads as TGCGCCAGCAGCGCGGACAGATTGGGCTACACCTTC. Its translation: CASSADRLGYTF.

V and J are TRBV6-5 and TRBJ1-6; no reliable D call. Trimming left V 6 bases short and J 0 bases short, with 9 bases between. Germline assignment: CDR1 MNHEY and CDR2 SVGAGI. This CDR3 spans 15 amino acids. The CDR3 DNA is TGTGCCAGCAGCCAGAAAAGCTCCTATAATTCACCCCTCCACTTT. Amino acids: CASSQKSSYNSPLHF.

This chain uses TRBV7-9 with TRBJ1-1; TRBD1 is a possible D gene (5 bases). CDR1 SEHNR and CDR2 FQNEAQ come from the germline V gene (reference sequence). The CDR3 is made up of 17 amino acids. Trimming removed 5 bases at V and 1 base at J, with 20 bases between. The CDR3 here is CASSPYTGAGRNTEAFF. CDR3 nucleotide sequence: TGTGCCAGCAGCCCATACACTGGGGCAGGACGGAACACTGAAGCTTTCTTT.

The chain uses TRBV12-5 and TRBJ2-1; TRBD2 agrees at 12 bases. The CDR3 spans 16 residues. J lost 4 bases, V lost 2 bases, and 3 bases had no gene match. Germline lookup yields CDR1 LGHNT and CDR2 FRNRAP. CDR3 sequence reads: CASGLRLAGAYNEQFF. The CDR3 bases are TGTGCTAGTGGTTTGCGACTAGCGGGGGCTTACAATGAGCAGTTCTTC.

The chain joins TRBV4-2 to TRBJ2-1, with TRBD1 matching 7 bases. CDR3 length equals 17 residues. The germline gives CDR1 LGHNA, CDR2 YNFKEQ. V lost 0 bases to trimming and J lost 8 bases; unmatched junction nucleotides: 13. CDR3: CASSQDWVATGLYEQFF. CDR3 in DNA: TGTGCCAGCAGCCAAGATTGGGTAGCGACAGGGTTGTATGAGCAGTTCTTC.

This clone has a single count. The chain links TRBV3-1 (or the pseudogene TRBV3-2) to TRBJ2-3; D is possibly TRBD2 (6 bases). There are 16 residues in the CDR3. The V end was cut by 3 bases, the J end by 2 bases, with 15 bases between. CDR1 is LGHDT, CDR2 YNNKEL, per germline (reference sequence). For the CDR3, the DNA is TGTGCCAGCAGCCAGGAAACTAGCTCCCTCACAGATACGCAGTATTTT. The encoded protein is CASSQETSSLTDTQYF.

This clone came up a few times. This chain joins TRBV15 and TRBJ2-3, with D possibly TRBD1 on 5 matching bases. CDR1 is LNHNV, CDR2 YYDKDF, per germline (reference sequence). The germline V and J ends were trimmed by 0 bases and 2 bases, with 9 bases remaining between them. This CDR3 region has 15 residues. Here the CDR3 DNA reads TGTGCCACCAGCAGAGAGGCACAGGTCACAGATACGCAGTATTTT. This translates into CATSREAQVTDTQYF.

The chain couples TRBV19 to TRBJ1-1; 9 bases match TRBD1. The trim removed 7 bases at V and 4 bases at J, leaving 4 bases unmatched. Germline V gene sequence: CDR1 LNHDA, CDR2 SQIVND (reference sequence). The CDR3 spans 13 residues. In DNA, the CDR3 is TGTGCCAGTAACCCGACAGGGGGCACTGAAGCTTTCTTT. Translated: CASNPTGGTEAFF.

The count of this clone is one. The chain has TRBV2 and TRBJ2-7; D is unclear. This CDR3 spans 13 amino acids. Trimming removed 1 base from V and 0 bases from J, with 4 bases in between. Germline V gene sequence: CDR1 SNHLY, CDR2 FYNNEI. CDR3 sequence reads: CASSEGNSYEQYF. CDR3 sequence (DNA): TGTGCCAGCAGTGAAGGTAACTCCTACGAGCAGTACTTC.

The V and J genes are TRBV18 and TRBJ2-7, with 14 bases lining up with TRBD2. V dropped 5 bases and J dropped 4; count of bases not matched to a gene: 1. The CDR3 sequence is 14 residues long. Germline CDR1 KGHSH, CDR2 LQKENI. The CDR3 sequence: CASSGTSGSYEQYF. CDR3 DNA: TGTGCCAGCTCAGGGACTAGCGGGAGTTACGAGCAGTACTTC.

This clone came up once. The chain has TRBV27 and TRBJ1-5, with TRBD1 matching over 9 bases. Unmatched junction bases numbered 7, after V lost 5 bases and J lost 5 bases. The CDR3 is made up of 15 amino acids. Germline values: CDR1 MNHEY, CDR2 SMNVEV (reference sequence). The CDR3 sequence: CASSIGQGWDQPQHF. In nucleotides, the CDR3 is TGTGCCAGCAGTATAGGACAGGGGTGGGATCAGCCCCAGCATTTT.

This sequence joins TRBV4-1 and TRBJ1-5; unclear D gene. CDR1 is MGHRA and CDR2 is YSYEKL in the germline V gene. Trimming pared 4 bases from V and 3 bases from J, leaving 13 bases between. The CDR3 sequence is 15 residues long. The CDR3: CASSPTPENNQPQHF. In nucleotides, the CDR3 is TGCGCCAGCAGCCCAACCCCAGAAAACAATCAGCCCCAGCATTTT.

The rearrangement uses TRBV5-4 and TRBJ2-7; 7 nucleotides agree with TRBD1. The ends lost 4 bases at V and 0 bases at J; junction bases unmatched: 13. This CDR3 is built from 17 residues. Looked up from germline, CDR1 is SGHNT and CDR2 is YYREEE (reference sequence). CDR3 in amino acids: CASSIKVGGQSSYEQYF. CDR3 bases: TGTGCCAGCAGCATAAAGGTAGGGGGACAGAGCTCCTACGAGCAGTACTTC.

This sequence joins TRBV18 and TRBJ1-6; 8 nucleotides match TRBD1. This CDR3 has 14 amino acids. Germline V lookup: CDR1 KGHSH, CDR2 LQKENI. V gave up 4 bases and J gave up 7 bases; unmatched junction bases: 3. Here the CDR3 reads CASSQQGGNSPLHF. Written as DNA, the CDR3 is TGTGCCAGCTCACAACAGGGGGGGAATTCACCCCTCCACTTT. The whole variable domain, filled in from reference TRBV18 and TRBJ1-6, reads NAGVMQNPRHLVRRRGQEARLRCSPMKGHSHVYWYRQLPEEGLKFMVYLQKENIIDESGMPKERFSAEFPKEGPSILRIQQVVRGDSAAYFCASSQQGGNSPLHFGNGTRLTVT.

The V call is TRBV25-1, the J call TRBJ2-1, with D unclear. Germline CDR1 MGHDK, CDR2 SYGVNS. Trimming left V 0 bases short and J 9 bases short, with 21 bases between. This CDR3 has 17 residues. The CDR3 loop reads CASSEYSASLGSGEQFF. CDR3 nucleotide sequence: TGTGCCAGCAGTGAATATAGTGCTAGTCTGGGTTCTGGTGAGCAGTTCTTC.

The DNA for the CDR3 is TGTGCCATCAGTGAGGGGGCCTCTGGAAACACCATATATTTT. This sequence encodes CAISEGASGNTIYF. The rearrangement links TRBV10-3 to TRBJ1-3, with D possibly matching TRBD1 (5 bases). Trimming pared 2 bases from V and 0 bases from J, leaving 5 bases between. The CDR3 contains 14 residues. From germline, CDR1 is ENHRY and CDR2 SYGVKD.